Only one count was recorded for the clone carrying this TCR beta chain. This table comes from immunoSEQ multiplex PCR, and its TCRdb copy is limited to in-frame clones, with some not included. The repertoire has a few hundred thousand clones, 65% to 90% of them found once; the top ten carry about 8%. This entry comes from a study of blood T cell repertoires in COVID-19. CDR1 is MNHEY, CDR2 SVGAGI, per germline. V gave up 6 bases and J gave up 13 bases; unmatched junction bases: 8. The CDR3 spans 13 residues. The rearrangement links TRBV6-5 to TRBJ1-6; 8 positions match TRBD1. The sample comprised peripheral blood. This TCR was sampled from a woman between 50 and 59 years old with acute or convalescent COVID-19. The CDR3 coding sequence is TGTGCCAGCAGCGGGGACAGGAGAAGTCCCCTCCACTTT. Translation gives CASSGDRRSPLHF.